This TCR beta chain was sequenced during a study of T cell repertoires in cytomegalovirus infection. Background on the study: In public TCR beta signatures, there were indications of both CMV infection and matching HLA type. Study-wide results and limits: CMV-specific TCR beta clonotypes restricted by HLA-C were the ones dominating the ex vivo response.

There are many counts of this clonotype. Its target is not known. TCRdb re-called the reads through MiXCR, storing one row per CDR3 protein. The sample contains a few hundred thousand distinct CDR3 sequences, 20% to 25% of which appear only once. V was clipped by 0 bases and J by 0 bases; unmatched bases: 3. This CDR3 has 16 residues. Germline V CDR1 and CDR2: WNHNN, SYGVQD (reference sequence). Sequencing used cultured PBMCs, obtained from culture after CMV antigen stimulation. The rearrangement joins TRBV10-1 to TRBJ2-3, with TRBD2 matching 7 bases. The TCR comes from a human donor in good health (CMV status not recorded). Some clones in this sample may be carry-over from other donors' samples. The CDR3: CASSESSGLSTDTQYF. In nucleotides, the CDR3 is TGCGCCAGCAGTGAGTCTAGCGGGCTGAGCACAGATACGCAGTATTTT.